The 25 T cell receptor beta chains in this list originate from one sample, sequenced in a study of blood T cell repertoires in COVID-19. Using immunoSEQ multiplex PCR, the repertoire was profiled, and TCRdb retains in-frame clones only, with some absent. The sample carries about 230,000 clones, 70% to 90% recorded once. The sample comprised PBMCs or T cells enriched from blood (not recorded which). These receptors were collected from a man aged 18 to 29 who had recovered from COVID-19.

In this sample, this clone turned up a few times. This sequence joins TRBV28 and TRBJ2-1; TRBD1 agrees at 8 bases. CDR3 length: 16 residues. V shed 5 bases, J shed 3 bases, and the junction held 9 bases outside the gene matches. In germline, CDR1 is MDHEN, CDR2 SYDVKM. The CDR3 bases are TGTGCCAGCAGTGGCCCCGGACAGGGTTTCTACAATGAGCAGTTCTTC. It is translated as CASSGPGQGFYNEQFF.

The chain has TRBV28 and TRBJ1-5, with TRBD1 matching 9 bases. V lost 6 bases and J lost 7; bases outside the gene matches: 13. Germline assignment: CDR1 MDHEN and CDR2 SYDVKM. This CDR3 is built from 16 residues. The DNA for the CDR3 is TGTGCCAGCAGCCCCTTGGACAGGGGTATGGGGCAGCCCCAGCATTTT. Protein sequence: CASSPLDRGMGQPQHF. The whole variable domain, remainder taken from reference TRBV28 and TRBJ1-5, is DVKVTQSSRYLVKRTGEKVFLECVQDMDHENMFWYRQDPGLGLRLIYFSYDVKMKEKGDIPEGYSVSREKKERFSLILESASTNQTSMYLCASSPLDRGMGQPQHFGDGTRLSIL.

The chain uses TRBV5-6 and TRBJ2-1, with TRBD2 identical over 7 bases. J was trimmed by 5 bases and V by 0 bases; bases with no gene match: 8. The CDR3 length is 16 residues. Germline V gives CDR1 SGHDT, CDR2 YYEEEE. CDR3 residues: CASSLVSSGLDNEQFF. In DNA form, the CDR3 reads TGTGCCAGCAGCTTGGTCTCTAGCGGACTTGACAATGAGCAGTTCTTC.

The CDR3 bases are TGCGCCAGCAGCCAAGATTACAGACAGGGCTACGAGCAGTACTTC. This codes for CASSQDYRQGYEQYF. This sequence joins TRBV4-1 and TRBJ2-7; 7 positions agree with TRBD1. From germline, CDR1 is MGHRA and CDR2 YSYEKL. CDR3 size: 15 residues. V gave up 0 bases and J gave up 3 bases; unmatched junction bases: 5.

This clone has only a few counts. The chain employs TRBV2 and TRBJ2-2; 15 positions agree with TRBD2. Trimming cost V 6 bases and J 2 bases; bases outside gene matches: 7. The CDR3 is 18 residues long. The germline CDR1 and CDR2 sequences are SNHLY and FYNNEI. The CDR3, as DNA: TGTGCCAGCAGCCCCGGACTAGCGGGGGGGATAAACACCGGGGAGCTGTTTTTT. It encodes CASSPGLAGGINTGELFF.

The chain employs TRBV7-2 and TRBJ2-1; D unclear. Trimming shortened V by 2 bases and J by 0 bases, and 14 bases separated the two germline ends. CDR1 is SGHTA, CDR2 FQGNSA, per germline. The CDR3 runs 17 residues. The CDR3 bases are TGTGCCAGCAGCTTAAGCAGCGCATTTAGCTCCTACAATGAGCAGTTCTTC. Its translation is CASSLSSAFSSYNEQFF.

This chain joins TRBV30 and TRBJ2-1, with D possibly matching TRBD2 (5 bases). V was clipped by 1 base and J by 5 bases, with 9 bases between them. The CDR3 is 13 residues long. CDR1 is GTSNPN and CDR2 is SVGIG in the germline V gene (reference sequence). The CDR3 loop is CAWSADWNNEQFF. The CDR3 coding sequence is TGTGCCTGGAGTGCGGACTGGAACAATGAGCAGTTCTTC.

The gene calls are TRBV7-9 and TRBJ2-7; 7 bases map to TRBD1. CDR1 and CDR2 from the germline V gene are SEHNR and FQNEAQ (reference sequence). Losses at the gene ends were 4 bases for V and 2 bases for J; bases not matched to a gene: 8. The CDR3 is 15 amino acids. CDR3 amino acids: CASSSRTGHAYEQYF. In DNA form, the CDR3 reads TGTGCCAGCAGCTCTAGGACAGGTCACGCCTACGAGCAGTACTTC.

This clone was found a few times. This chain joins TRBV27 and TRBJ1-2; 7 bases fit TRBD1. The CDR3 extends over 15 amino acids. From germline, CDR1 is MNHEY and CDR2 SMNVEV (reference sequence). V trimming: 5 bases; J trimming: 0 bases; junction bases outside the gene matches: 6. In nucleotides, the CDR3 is TGTGCCAGCAGTAAACTGGACAGGACTAACTATGGCTACACCTTC. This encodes CASSKLDRTNYGYTF.

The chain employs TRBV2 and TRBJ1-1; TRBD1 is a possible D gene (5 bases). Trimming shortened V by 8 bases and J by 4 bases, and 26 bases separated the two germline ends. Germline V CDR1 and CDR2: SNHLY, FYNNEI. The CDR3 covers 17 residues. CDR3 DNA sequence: TGTGCCAGCGTAGAAAGTGCAGGGTCATCTTATTCCACTGAAGCTTTCTTT. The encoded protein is CASVESAGSSYSTEAFF. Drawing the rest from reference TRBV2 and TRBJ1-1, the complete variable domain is EPEVTQTPSHQVTQMGQEVILRCVPISNHLYFYWYRQILGQKVEFLVSFYNNEISEKSEIFDDQFSVERPDGSNFTLKIRSTKLEDSAMYFCASVESAGSSYSTEAFFGQGTRLTVV.

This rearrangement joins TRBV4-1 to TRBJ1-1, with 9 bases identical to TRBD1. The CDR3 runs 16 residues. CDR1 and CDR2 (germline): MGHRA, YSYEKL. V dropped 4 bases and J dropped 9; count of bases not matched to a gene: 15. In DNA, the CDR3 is TGCGCCAGCAGCCCCGATATAACTCGGGACAGGGCGAAAGCTTTCTTT. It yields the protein CASSPDITRDRAKAFF.

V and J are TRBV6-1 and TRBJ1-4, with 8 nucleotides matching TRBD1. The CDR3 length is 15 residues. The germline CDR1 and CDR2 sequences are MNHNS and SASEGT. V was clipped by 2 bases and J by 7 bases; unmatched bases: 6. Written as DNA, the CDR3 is TGTGCCAGCAGTGAATCCCCGGGGACAGGTGAAAAACTGTTTTTT. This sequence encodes CASSESPGTGEKLFF.

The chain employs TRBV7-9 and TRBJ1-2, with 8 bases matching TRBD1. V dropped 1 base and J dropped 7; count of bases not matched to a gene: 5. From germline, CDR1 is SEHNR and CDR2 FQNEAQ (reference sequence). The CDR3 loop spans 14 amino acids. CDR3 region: CASSLVAGGTGYTF. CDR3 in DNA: TGTGCCAGCAGCTTAGTTGCAGGGGGCACTGGCTACACCTTC.

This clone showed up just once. Written as DNA, the CDR3 is TGTGCCAGCTCAGAACTTGATGAGCAGTTCTTC. It is translated as CASSELDEQFF. The rearrangement links TRBV18 to TRBJ2-1, with no clear D. Deletions cut 5 bases from V and 8 bases from J, with 7 bases between. The CDR3 totals 11 residues. CDR1 is KGHSH, CDR2 LQKENI, per germline.

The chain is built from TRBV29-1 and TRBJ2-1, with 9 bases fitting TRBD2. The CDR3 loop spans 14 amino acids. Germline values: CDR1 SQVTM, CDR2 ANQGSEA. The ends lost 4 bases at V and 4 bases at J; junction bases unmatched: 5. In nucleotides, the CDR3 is TGCAGCGTTGGAACTAGCGGGCCATACAATGAGCAGTTCTTC. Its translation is CSVGTSGPYNEQFF.

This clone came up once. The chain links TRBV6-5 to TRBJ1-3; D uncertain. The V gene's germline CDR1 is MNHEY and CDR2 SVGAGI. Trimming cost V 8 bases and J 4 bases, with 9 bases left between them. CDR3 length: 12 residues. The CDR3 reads CASRGLGNTIYF. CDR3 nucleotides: TGTGCCAGCCGAGGGTTAGGAAACACCATATATTTT.

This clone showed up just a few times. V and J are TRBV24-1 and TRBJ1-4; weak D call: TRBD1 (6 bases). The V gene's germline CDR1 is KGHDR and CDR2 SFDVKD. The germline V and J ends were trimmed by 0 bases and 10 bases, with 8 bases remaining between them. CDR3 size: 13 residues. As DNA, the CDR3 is TGTGCCACCAGTGATTTGACGACAGGAAAACTGTTTTTT. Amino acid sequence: CATSDLTTGKLFF.

In DNA, the CDR3 is TGTGCCAGCAGCTCCAGGGCGAGCTCTGGAAACACCATATATTTT. Translating it yields CASSSRASSGNTIYF. The gene calls are TRBV11-2 and TRBJ1-3; a weak D match, TRBD1 (5 bases). Looked up from germline, CDR1 is SGHAT and CDR2 is FQNNGV. The CDR3 runs to 15 residues. V was cut by 4 bases and J by 0 bases, with 10 bases left in between.

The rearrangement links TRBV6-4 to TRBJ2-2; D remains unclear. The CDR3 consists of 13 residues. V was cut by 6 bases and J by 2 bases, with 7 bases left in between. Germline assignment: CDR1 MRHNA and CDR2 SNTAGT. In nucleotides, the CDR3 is TGTGCCAGCAGGGAGTCTAACACCGGGGAGCTGTTTTTT. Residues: CASRESNTGELFF.

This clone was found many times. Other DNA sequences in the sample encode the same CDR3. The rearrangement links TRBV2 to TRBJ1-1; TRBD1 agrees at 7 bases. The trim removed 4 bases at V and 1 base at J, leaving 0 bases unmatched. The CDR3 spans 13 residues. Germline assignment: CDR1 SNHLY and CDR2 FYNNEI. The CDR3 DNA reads TGTGCCAGCAGTGGACAGGGGAACACTGAAGCTTTCTTT. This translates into CASSGQGNTEAFF.

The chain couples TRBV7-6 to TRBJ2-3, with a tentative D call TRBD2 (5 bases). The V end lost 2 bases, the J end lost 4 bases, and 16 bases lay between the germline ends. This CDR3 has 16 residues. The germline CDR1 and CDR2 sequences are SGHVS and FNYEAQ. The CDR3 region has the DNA TGTGCCAGCAGCTTAATTCTGTCGGGATTGGCAGATACGCAGTATTTT. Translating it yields CASSLILSGLADTQYF. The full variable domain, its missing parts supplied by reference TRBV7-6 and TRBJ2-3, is GAGVSQSPRYKVTKRGQDVALRCDPISGHVSLYWYRQALGQGPEFLTYFNYEAQQDKSGLPNDRFSAERPEGSISTLTIQRTEQRDSAMYRCASSLILSGLADTQYFGPGTRLTVL.

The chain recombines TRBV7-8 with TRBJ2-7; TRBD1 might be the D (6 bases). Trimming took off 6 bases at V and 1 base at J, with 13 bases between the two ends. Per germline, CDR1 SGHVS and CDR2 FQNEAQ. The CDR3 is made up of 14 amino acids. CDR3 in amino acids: CASRHRAGSYEQYF. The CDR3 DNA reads TGTGCCAGCAGACACAGGGCCGGTTCCTACGAGCAGTACTTC.

CDR3 DNA sequence: TGTGCCACCAGCAGAGACGCGCTCATCACTGAAGCTTTCTTT. It is translated as CATSRDALITEAFF. This chain uses TRBV15 with TRBJ1-1; the D is unclear. Germline lookup yields CDR1 LNHNV and CDR2 YYDKDF (reference sequence). With 0 bases removed from V and 4 bases from J, the gap between germline ends came to 9 bases. This CDR3 spans 14 amino acids.

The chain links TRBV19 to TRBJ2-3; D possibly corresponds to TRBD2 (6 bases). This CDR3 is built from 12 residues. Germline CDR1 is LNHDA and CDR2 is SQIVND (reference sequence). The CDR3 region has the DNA TGTGCTTCTAGCGACCGAACAGATACGCAGTATTTT. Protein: CASSDRTDTQYF. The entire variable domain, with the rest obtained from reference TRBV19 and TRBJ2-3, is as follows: DGGITQSPKYLFRKEGQNVTLSCEQNLNHDAMYWYRQDPGQGLRLIYYSQIVNDFQKGDIAEGYSVSREKKESFPLTVTSAQKNPTAFYLCASSDRTDTQYFGPGTRLTVL.

This CDR3 is CASSQRLERNGYEQYF. DNA for the CDR3: TGCGCCAGCAGCCAAAGACTAGAACGCAATGGGTACGAGCAGTACTTC. The V and J genes are TRBV4-1 and TRBJ2-7; tentatively, D is TRBD2 (6 bases). In germline, CDR1 is MGHRA, CDR2 YSYEKL. The CDR3 consists of 16 residues. Trimming left V 2 bases short and J 4 bases short, with 18 bases between.